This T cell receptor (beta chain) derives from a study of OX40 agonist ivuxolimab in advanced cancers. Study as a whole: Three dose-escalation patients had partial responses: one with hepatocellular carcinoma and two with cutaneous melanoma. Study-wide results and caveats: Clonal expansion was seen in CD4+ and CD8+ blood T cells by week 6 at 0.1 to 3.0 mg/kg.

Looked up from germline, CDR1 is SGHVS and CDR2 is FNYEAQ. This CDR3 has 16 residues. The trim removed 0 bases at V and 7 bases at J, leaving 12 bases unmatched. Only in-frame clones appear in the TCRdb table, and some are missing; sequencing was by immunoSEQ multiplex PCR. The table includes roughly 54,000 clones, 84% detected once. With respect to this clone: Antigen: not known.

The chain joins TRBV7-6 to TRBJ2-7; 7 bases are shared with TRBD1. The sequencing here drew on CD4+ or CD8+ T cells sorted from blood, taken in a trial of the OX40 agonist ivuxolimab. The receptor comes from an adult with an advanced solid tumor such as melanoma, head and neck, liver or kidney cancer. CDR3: CASSLANRQGAGEQYF. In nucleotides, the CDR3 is TGTGCCAGCAGCTTAGCTAACCGACAGGGAGCTGGAGAGCAGTACTTC.